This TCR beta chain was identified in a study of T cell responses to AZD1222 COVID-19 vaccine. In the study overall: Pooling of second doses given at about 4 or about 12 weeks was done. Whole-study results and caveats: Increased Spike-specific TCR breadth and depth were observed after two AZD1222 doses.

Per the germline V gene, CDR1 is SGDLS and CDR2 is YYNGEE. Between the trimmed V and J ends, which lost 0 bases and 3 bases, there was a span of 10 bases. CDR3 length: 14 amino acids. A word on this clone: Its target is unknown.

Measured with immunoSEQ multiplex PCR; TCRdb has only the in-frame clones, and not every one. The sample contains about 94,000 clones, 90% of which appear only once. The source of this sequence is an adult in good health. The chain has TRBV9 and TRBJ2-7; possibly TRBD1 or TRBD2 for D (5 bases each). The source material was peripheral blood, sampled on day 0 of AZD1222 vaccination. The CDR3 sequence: CASSVGGRSYEQYF. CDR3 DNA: TGTGCCAGCAGCGTAGGGGGACGGAGCTACGAGCAGTACTTC.